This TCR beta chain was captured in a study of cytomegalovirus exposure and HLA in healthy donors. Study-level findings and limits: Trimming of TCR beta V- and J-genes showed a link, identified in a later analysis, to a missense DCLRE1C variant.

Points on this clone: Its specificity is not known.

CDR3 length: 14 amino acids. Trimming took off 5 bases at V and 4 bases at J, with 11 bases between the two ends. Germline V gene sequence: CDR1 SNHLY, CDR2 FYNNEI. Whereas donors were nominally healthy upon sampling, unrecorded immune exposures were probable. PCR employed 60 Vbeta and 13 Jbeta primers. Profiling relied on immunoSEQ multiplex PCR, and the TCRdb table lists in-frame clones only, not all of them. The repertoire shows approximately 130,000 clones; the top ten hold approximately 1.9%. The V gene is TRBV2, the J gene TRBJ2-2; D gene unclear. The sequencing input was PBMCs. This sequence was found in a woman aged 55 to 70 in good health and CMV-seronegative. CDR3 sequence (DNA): TGTGCCAGCAGTACGGGTCGTGGCACCGGGGAGCTGTTTTTT. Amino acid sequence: CASSTGRGTGELFF.